Below, 4 T cell receptor beta chains from the same sample are listed, as sequenced in a study of cytomegalovirus exposure and HLA in healthy donors. PCR was performed using 60 Vbeta and 13 Jbeta primers. Here immunoSEQ multiplex PCR was the method, and the copy in TCRdb shows in-frame clones only, minus some. The sample consists of about 120,000 clones, about 86% of them appearing once. Sequenced: PBMCs. The origin of the receptors is a woman in her twenties or thirties in good health and CMV-seronegative.

The rearrangement links TRBV6-5 to TRBJ1-2; TRBD1 might be the D (6 bases). Trimming stripped 2 bases from V and 5 bases from J, with 18 bases between. Per the germline V gene, CDR1 is MNHEY and CDR2 is SVGAGI. The CDR3 has 16 residues. The DNA for the CDR3 is TGTGCCAGCAGTTACGCGGCAGGGGAAGTTGGGTATGGCTACACCTTC. This gives the protein CASSYAAGEVGYGYTF.

The rearrangement links TRBV11-2 to TRBJ2-5; tentative D call: TRBD1 (5 bases). V shed 2 bases and J shed 3 bases, with 10 bases lying between them. The CDR3 length is 14 residues. Germline values: CDR1 SGHAT, CDR2 FQNNGV. DNA of the CDR3: TGTGCCAGCAGCTTAAATAGGGGAAAAGAGACCCAGTACTTC. It yields the protein CASSLNRGKETQYF.

The J gene is TRBJ2-2, the V gene TRBV28; the match to TRBD2 covers 11 bases. CDR3 size: 16 residues. The J segment lost 5 bases and the V segment lost 11 bases, leaving 13 bases of the junction unmatched. Germline CDR1 and CDR2: MDHEN and SYDVKM. CDR3 in DNA: TGTGCCTCCCTCGGCACTAGCGGGAGTTATACCGGGGAGCTGTTTTTT. Translating gives CASLGTSGSYTGELFF.

This clone was recorded only once. The chain combines TRBV7-9 with TRBJ2-7, with D possibly TRBD2 on 6 matching bases. The CDR3 consists of 12 residues. Per the germline V gene, CDR1 is SEHNR and CDR2 is FQNEAQ (reference sequence). V gave up 11 bases and J gave up 2 bases, with 13 bases separating them. The CDR3 DNA follows: TGTGCCTCGGGAGCCATTACCTACGAGCAGTACTTC. The encoded protein is CASGAITYEQYF.